This note documents a single T cell receptor (beta chain) sequence. Its specificity is not known. The data stem from a study of pediatric ulcerative colitis. One to two pinch biopsies were taken from the rectum during colonoscopy. Sequencing was performed with immunoSEQ multiplex PCR; in TCRdb, only in-frame clones are kept and a portion is missing. The sample yields approximately 22,000 clones, over 60% seen once. Overall study results and limits: Compared with controls, ulcerative colitis showed greater blood-rectum clone sharing.

Sample: gut tissue. The TCR was taken from a boy aged 10-17 years with severe ulcerative colitis.

Here the CDR3 DNA reads TGCGCCAGCAGCCAAGGATGGGGGCCCGGAAACATTCAGTACTTC. This codes for CASSQGWGPGNIQYF. The V gene is TRBV4-3, the J gene TRBJ2-4; tentative D call: TRBD1 (6 bases). V lost 1 base, J lost 6 bases, and 13 bases lay in between. The CDR3 is made up of 15 amino acids. Per germline, CDR1 LGHNA and CDR2 YSLEER.